This is a list of T cell receptor beta chains from one sample in a study of blood T cell repertoires in COVID-19. The assay was immunoSEQ multiplex PCR, and TCRdb's table has in-frame clones only and misses some. The profile shows about 190,000 clones, roughly 81% of them singletons. Sequencing used peripheral blood. Source of these receptors: a woman in her seventies with active or convalescent COVID-19. CDR3s include the opening cysteine and the closing phenylalanine or tryptophan.

cdr3_aa: CASSLILATGELFF
v_call: TRBV5-1
j_call: TRBJ2-2

cdr3_aa: CASSSQNRVLDEQYF
v_call: TRBV27
j_call: TRBJ2-7

cdr3_aa: CASSIGGSSYEQYF
v_call: TRBV19
j_call: TRBJ2-7

cdr3_aa: CASSQEKGLYTDTQYF
v_call: TRBV4-2
j_call: TRBJ2-3

cdr3_aa: CSAEVLNTIYF
v_call: TRBV20-1
j_call: TRBJ1-3

cdr3_aa: CASSYASGVYNEQFF
v_call: TRBV11-3
j_call: TRBJ2-1

cdr3_aa: CASSRDRGQGDTQYF
v_call: TRBV6-5
j_call: TRBJ2-3

cdr3_aa: CASSTSGTAAYEQYF
v_call: TRBV28
j_call: TRBJ2-7

cdr3_aa: CASSPLGQGTDTQYF
v_call: TRBV18
j_call: TRBJ2-3

cdr3_aa: CASSYSSRGYGYTF
v_call: TRBV6-5
j_call: TRBJ1-2

cdr3_aa: CASSPRRALGHTDTQYF
v_call: TRBV3-1/TRBV3-2
j_call: TRBJ2-3

cdr3_aa: CASAPRGLGETQYF
v_call: TRBV12-5
j_call: TRBJ2-5

cdr3_aa: CASSLGPGSYEQYF
v_call: TRBV5-1
j_call: TRBJ2-7

cdr3_aa: CASSHLEGNEKLFF
v_call: TRBV9
j_call: TRBJ1-4

cdr3_aa: CASTAGSGRKETQYF
v_call: TRBV7-9
j_call: TRBJ2-5

cdr3_aa: CASSPRTGLQPQHF
v_call: TRBV19
j_call: TRBJ1-5

cdr3_aa: CASSLAKRGTASNEQFF
v_call: TRBV7-3
j_call: TRBJ2-1

cdr3_aa: CASSPDLKDTQYF
v_call: TRBV7-9
j_call: TRBJ2-3

cdr3_aa: CASIIQGTTGEKLFF
v_call: TRBV2
j_call: TRBJ1-4

cdr3_aa: CASSRIAGSGSNEQFF
v_call: TRBV11-3
j_call: TRBJ2-1

cdr3_aa: CASGETEADTQYF
v_call: TRBV12-5
j_call: TRBJ2-3

cdr3_aa: CAWSVTVRDRGHEQYF
v_call: TRBV30
j_call: TRBJ2-7

cdr3_aa: CASSQGPSVLSDQPQHF
v_call: TRBV4-1
j_call: TRBJ1-5

cdr3_aa: CASSIRTGPSGGQPQHF
v_call: TRBV5-8
j_call: TRBJ1-5